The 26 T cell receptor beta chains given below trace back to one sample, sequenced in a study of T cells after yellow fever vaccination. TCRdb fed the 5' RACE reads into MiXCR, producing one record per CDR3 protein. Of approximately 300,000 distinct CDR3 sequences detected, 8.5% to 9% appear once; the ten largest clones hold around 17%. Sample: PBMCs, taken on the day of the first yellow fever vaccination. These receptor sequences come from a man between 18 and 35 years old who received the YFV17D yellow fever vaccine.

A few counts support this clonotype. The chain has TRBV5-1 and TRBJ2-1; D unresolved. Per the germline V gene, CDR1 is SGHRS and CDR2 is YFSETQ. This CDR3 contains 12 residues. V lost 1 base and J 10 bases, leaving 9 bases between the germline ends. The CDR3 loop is CASSLTANEQFF. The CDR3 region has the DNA TGCGCCAGCAGCTTGACGGCAAACGAGCAGTTCTTC.

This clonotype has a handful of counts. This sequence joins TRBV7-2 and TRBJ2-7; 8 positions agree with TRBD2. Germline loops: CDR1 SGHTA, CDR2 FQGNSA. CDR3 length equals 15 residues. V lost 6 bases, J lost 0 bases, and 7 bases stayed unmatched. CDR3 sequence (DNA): TGTGCCAGCAGTGGGGGCGGGGGGCTCTCCTACGAGCAGTACTTC. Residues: CASSGGGGLSYEQYF.

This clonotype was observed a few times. This CDR3 is CASSLTLAHEQYV. The CDR3 bases are TGTGCCAGCAGCTTAACACTTGCTCACGAGCAGTACGTC. The V call is TRBV7-2, the J call TRBJ2-7; D not resolved. Germline V gene lookup returns CDR1 SGHTA and CDR2 FQGNSA. Trimming stripped 2 bases from V and 5 bases from J, with 10 bases between. The CDR3 extends over 13 amino acids.

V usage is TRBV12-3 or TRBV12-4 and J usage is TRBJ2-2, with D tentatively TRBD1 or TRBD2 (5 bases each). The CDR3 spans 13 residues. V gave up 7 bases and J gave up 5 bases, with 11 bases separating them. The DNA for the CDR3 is TGTGCCAGCATAAAATGGGGGACCGGGGAGCTGTTTTTT. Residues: CASIKWGTGELFF.

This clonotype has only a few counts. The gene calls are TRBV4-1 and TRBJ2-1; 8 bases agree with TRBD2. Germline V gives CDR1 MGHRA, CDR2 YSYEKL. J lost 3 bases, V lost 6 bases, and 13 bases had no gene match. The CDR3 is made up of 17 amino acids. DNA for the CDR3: TGCGCCAGCAGAAGGAGATTAGCGGGATATAACTACAATGAGCAGTTCTTC. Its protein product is CASRRRLAGYNYNEQFF.

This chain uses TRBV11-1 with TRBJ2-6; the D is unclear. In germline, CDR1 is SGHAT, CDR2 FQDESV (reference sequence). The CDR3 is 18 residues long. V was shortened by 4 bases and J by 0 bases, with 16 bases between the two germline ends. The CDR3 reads CASSSPLIQSSGANVLTF. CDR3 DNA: TGTGCCAGCAGCTCCCCCCTGATTCAAAGCTCTGGGGCCAACGTCCTGACTTTC.

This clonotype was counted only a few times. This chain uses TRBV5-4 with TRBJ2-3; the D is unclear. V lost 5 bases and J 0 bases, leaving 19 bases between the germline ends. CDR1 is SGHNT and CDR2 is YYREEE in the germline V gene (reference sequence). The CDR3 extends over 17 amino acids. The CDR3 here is CASREGLSGLSTDTQYF. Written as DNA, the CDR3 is TGTGCCAGCAGGGAAGGTCTGTCCGGGCTAAGCACAGATACGCAGTATTTT.

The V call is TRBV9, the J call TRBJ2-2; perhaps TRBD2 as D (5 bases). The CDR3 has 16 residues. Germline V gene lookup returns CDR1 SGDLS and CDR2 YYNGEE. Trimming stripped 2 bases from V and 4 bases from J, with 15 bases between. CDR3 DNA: TGTGCCAGCAGCGTGGCGCTAGCCGGCGTCACCGGGGAGCTGTTTTTT. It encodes CASSVALAGVTGELFF.

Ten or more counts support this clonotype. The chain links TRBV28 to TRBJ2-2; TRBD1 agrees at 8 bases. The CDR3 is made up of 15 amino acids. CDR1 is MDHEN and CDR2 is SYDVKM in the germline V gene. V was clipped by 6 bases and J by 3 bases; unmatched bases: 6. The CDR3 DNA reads TGTGCCAGCAGGCTTACAGGGGGATACACCGGGGAGCTGTTTTTT. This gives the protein CASRLTGGYTGELFF. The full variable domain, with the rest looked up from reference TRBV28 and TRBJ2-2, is DVKVTQSSRYLVKRTGEKVFLECVQDMDHENMFWYRQDPGLGLRLIYFSYDVKMKEKGDIPEGYSVSREKKERFSLILESASTNQTSMYLCASRLTGGYTGELFFGEGSRLTVL.

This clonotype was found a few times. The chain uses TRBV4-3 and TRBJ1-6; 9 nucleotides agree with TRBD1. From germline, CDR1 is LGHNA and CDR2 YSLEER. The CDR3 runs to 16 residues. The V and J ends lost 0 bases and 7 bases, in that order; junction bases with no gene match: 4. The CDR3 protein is CASSQESGQGNSPLHF. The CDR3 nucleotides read TGCGCCAGCAGCCAAGAGTCCGGACAGGGGAATTCACCCCTCCACTTT.

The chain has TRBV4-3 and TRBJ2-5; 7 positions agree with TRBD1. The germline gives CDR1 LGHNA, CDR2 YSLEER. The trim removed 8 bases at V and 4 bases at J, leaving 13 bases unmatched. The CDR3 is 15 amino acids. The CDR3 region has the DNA TGCGCCAGCTCCCCCACCTGGGACAGAGGAGAGACCCAGTACTTC. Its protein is CASSPTWDRGETQYF.

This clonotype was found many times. The CDR3 loop is CASSLGAGRTEAFF. The CDR3 DNA reads as TGCGCCAGCAGCTTGGGCGCAGGCAGGACTGAAGCTTTCTTT. This chain uses TRBV5-1 with TRBJ1-1; D gene uncertain. This CDR3 has 14 amino acids. V was cut by 0 bases and J by 5 bases, with 11 bases left in between. Germline V gives CDR1 SGHRS, CDR2 YFSETQ.

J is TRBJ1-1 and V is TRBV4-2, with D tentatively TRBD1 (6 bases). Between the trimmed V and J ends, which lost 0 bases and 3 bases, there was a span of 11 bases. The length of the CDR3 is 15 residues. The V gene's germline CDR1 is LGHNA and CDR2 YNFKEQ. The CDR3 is CASSQDGQLDTEAFF. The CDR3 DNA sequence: TGTGCCAGCAGCCAAGATGGACAGTTGGACACTGAAGCTTTCTTT.

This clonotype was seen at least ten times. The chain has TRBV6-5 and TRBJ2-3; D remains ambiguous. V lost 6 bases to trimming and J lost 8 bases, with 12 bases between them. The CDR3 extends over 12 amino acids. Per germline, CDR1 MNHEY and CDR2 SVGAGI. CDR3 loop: CASRLPSGTQYF. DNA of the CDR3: TGTGCCAGCAGACTCCCGTCGGGTACGCAGTATTTT.

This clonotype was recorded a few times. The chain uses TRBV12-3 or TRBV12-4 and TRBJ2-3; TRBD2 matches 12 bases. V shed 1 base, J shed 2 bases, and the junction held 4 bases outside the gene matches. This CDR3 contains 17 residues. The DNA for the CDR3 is TGTGCCAGCAGTTTAGGTAGACTAGCGGGGGACACAGATACGCAGTATTTT. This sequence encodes CASSLGRLAGDTDTQYF.

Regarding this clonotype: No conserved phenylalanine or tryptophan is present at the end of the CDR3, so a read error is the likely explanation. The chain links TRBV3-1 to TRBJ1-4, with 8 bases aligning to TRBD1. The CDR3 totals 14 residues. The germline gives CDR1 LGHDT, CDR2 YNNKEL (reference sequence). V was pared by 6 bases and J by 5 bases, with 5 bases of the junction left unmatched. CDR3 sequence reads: CASRMDRANEKLFV. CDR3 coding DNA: TGTGCCAGCAGGATGGACAGGGCAAATGAAAAACTGTTTGTT.

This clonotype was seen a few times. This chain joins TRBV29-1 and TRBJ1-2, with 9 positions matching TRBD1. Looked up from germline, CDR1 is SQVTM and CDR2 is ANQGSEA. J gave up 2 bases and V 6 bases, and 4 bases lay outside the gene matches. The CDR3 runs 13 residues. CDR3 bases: TGCAGCGTCGGGACAGGGCCCAACTATGGCTACACCTTC. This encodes CSVGTGPNYGYTF. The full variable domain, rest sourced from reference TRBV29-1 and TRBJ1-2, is SAVISQKPSRDICQRGTSLTIQCQVDSQVTMMFWYRQQPGQSLTLIATANQGSEATYESGFVIDKFPISRPNLTFSTLTVSNMSPEDSSIYLCSVGTGPNYGYTFGSGTRLTVV.

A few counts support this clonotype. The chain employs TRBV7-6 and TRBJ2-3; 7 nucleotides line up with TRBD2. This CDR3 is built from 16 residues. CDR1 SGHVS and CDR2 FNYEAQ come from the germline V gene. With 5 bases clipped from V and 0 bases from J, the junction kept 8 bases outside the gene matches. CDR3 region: CASSRSRGTSTDTQYF. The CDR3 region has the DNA TGTGCCAGCAGCCGATCGCGGGGGACTAGCACAGATACGCAGTATTTT. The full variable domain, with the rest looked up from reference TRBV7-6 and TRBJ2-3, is GAGVSQSPRYKVTKRGQDVALRCDPISGHVSLYWYRQALGQGPEFLTYFNYEAQQDKSGLPNDRFSAERPEGSISTLTIQRTEQRDSAMYRCASSRSRGTSTDTQYFGPGTRLTVL.

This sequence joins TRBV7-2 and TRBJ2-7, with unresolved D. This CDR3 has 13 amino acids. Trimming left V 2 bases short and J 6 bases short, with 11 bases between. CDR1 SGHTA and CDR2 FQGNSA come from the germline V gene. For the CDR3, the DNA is TGTGCCAGCAGCTTAACCCAGACAACCGAGCAGTACTTC. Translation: CASSLTQTTEQYF.

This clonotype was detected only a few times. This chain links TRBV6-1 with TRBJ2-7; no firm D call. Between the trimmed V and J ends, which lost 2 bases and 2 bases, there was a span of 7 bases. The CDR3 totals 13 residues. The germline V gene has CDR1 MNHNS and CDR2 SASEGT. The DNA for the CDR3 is TGTGCCAGCAGTGAAATGCACCCCTACGAGCAGTACTTC. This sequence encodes CASSEMHPYEQYF.

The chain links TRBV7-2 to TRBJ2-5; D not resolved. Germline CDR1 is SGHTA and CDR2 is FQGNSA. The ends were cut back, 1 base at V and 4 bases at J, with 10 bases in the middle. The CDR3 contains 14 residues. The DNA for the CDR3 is TGTGCCAGCAGCTTAGGTCGGCAGCGAGAGACCCAGTACTTC. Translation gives CASSLGRQRETQYF.

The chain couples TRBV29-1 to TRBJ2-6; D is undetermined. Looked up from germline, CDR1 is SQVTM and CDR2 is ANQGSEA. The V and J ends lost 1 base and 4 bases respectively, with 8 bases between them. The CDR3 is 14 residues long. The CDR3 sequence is CSVEVQNGANVLTF. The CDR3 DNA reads TGCAGCGTTGAAGTCCAGAACGGGGCCAACGTCCTGACTTTC.

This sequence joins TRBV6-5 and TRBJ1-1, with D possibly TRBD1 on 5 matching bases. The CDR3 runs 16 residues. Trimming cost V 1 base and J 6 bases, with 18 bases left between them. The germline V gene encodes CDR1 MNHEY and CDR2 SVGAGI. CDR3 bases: TGTGCCAGCAGTTACTGGAACCTTCGGGGGATGGCTGAAGCTTTCTTT. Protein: CASSYWNLRGMAEAFF.

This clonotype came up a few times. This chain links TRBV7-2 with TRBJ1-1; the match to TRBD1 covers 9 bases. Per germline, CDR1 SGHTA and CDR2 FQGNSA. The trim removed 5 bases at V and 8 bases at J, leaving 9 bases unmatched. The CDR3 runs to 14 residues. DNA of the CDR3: TGTGCCAGCAGCCCAGTCACAGGGGGCGGAGAAGCTTTCTTT. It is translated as CASSPVTGGGEAFF.

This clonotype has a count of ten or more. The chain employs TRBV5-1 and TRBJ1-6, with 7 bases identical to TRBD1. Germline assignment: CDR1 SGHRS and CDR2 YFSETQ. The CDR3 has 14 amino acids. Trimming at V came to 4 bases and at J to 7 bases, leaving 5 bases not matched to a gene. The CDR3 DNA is TGCGCCAGCAGCACCGGACAGGCCAATTCACCCCTCCACTTT. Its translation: CASSTGQANSPLHF.

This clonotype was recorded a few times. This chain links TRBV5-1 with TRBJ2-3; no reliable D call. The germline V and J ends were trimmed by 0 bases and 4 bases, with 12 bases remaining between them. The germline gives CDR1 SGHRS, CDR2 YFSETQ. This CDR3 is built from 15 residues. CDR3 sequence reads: CASSLVLTQADTQYF. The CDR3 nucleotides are TGCGCCAGCAGCTTGGTCCTTACCCAGGCAGATACGCAGTATTTT.